A single sample is the source of the 10 T cell receptor beta chains below, sequenced in a study of tumor-infiltrating lymphocytes in primary liver carcinoma. Without any cell sorting, roughly 20-33 mg of bulk tissue yielded co-extracted RNA and DNA. The investigators made TCR beta cDNA from roughly 0.55 ug total RNA, using a constant-region primer. ARM-PCR, slightly modified, supplied the TCR beta libraries through three nested multiplex PCR rounds. It was with TRBV1-TRBV30 forward primers and a C-beta reverse primer that the first two PCR rounds were run, at roughly 10 cycles each. Each CDR3 protein is one row after TCRdb ran MiXCR on the multiplex PCR reads. Seen here are 95,000 to 100,000 distinct CDR3 sequences, around 73% observed once, and the top ten hold 12%. The sequenced sample was liver tumor tissue from sampling region 2. Documented subset: tumor region T2, inferior pole. These receptors all stem from a woman in her sixties with primary liver carcinoma and hepatitis B virus infection.

This clonotype was observed a handful of times. The V and J genes are TRBV11-2 and TRBJ2-1; no clear D. The germline V and J ends were trimmed by 5 bases and 6 bases, with 11 bases remaining between them. Germline CDR1 reads SGHAT; CDR2 reads FQNNGV. This CDR3 has 13 residues. The CDR3 bases are TGTGCCAGCAGCGGAGACCCCACCAATGAGCAGTTCTTC. Translated: CASSGDPTNEQFF.

This clonotype was picked up many times. This rearrangement joins TRBV5-1 to TRBJ2-2, with TRBD1 identical over 8 bases. Germline assignment: CDR1 SGHRS and CDR2 YFSETQ. V shed 3 bases, J shed 6 bases, and the junction held 13 bases outside the gene matches. The CDR3 is made up of 17 amino acids. CDR3 bases: TGCGCCAGCAGCTGGACAGGGAACGTTGATAGCGCCGGGGAGCTGTTTTTT. This encodes CASSWTGNVDSAGELFF.

Points on this clonotype: The final CDR3 position lacks the conserved phenylalanine or tryptophan, pointing to a likely read error. It is unclear where the CDR3 begins or ends on the DNA, so no DNA is shown, and the CDR3 is as TCRdb lists it. The chain links TRBV11-2 to TRBJ2-7; TRBD2 is taken as the D call from the table, unchecked against the DNA. Including both end residues, the CDR3 is 11 amino acids long. Germline loops: CDR1 SGHAT, CDR2 FQNNGV. The CDR3 loop is CVSSSASSLGY.

Comments on this clonotype: A much bigger clone sits one base away, suggesting this may be a read error. This rearrangement joins TRBV6-6 to TRBJ2-2; maybe TRBD1 (6 bases). The germline CDR1 and CDR2 sequences are MNHNY and SVGAGI (reference sequence). This CDR3 comprises 13 residues. The CDR3 region is CASGYRDTGELFF. CDR3 nucleotides: TGTGCCAGCGGTTACAGGGACACCGGGGAGCTGTTTTTT.

This clonotype was seen a single time. The CDR3 does not end in the conserved phenylalanine or tryptophan, so this is likely a read error. In DNA, the CDR3 is TGCAGTGTTCGGACAGGGGATCAGCCCCAGCATTCT. Amino acids: CSVRTGDQPQHS. The genes are TRBV29-1 and TRBJ1-5; 9 positions agree with TRBD1. This CDR3 is built from 12 residues. Germline V gene lookup returns CDR1 SQVTM and CDR2 ANQGSEA.

This clonotype has only a few counts. The V gene is TRBV7-6, the J gene TRBJ1-3; no clear D. V shed 4 bases and J shed 4 bases, with 8 bases lying between them. This CDR3 spans 13 amino acids. Germline V lookup: CDR1 SGHVS, CDR2 FNYEAQ. CDR3 nucleotide sequence: TGTGCCAGCAGCTCCCATGAGGGAAACACCATATATTTT. Translation: CASSSHEGNTIYF.

This clonotype has a single count. A junction boundary mismatches the germline segment, possibly from a read error. The chain recombines TRBV28 with TRBJ1-1; 10 positions match TRBD1. The germline V gene encodes CDR1 MDHEN and CDR2 SYDVKM. The CDR3 has 16 residues. The CDR3 sequence: CASSLGYGTGATDAFF. Here the CDR3 DNA reads TGTGCTAGCAGTTTAGGGTATGGGACAGGGGCCACTGACGCTTTCTTT.

V gene TRBV28 combines with J gene TRBJ2-7; 8 bases fit TRBD2. With 5 bases clipped from V and 8 bases from J, the junction kept 17 bases outside the gene matches. Germline-derived CDR1 and CDR2 are MDHEN and SYDVKM. The CDR3 sequence is 16 residues long. The CDR3 sequence: CASSPDLSGRPGKQYF. CDR3 nucleotide sequence: TGTGCCAGCAGTCCCGACTTGAGCGGGAGACCCGGGAAGCAGTACTTC.

Concerning this clonotype: The junction differs from germline at one of its ends, possibly a read error. This chain connects TRBV5-1 to TRBJ2-3, with D perhaps matching TRBD2 (5 bases). From germline, CDR1 is SGHRS and CDR2 YFSETQ. This CDR3 region has 14 residues. CDR3 amino acids: CASNFGGEGDTQYF. CDR3 DNA sequence: TGCGCCAGCAACTTCGGAGGAGAAGGAGATACTCAGTATTTT.

This clonotype was detected only a few times. The V gene is TRBV5-1, the J gene TRBJ1-4, with D uncertain. This CDR3 contains 17 residues. The germline V gene has CDR1 SGHRS and CDR2 YFSETQ. Trimming shortened V by 0 bases and J by 3 bases, and 15 bases separated the two germline ends. Written as DNA, the CDR3 is TGCGCCAGCAGCTTGGGCCAAATCGGACTGGCTAATGAAAAACTGTTTTTT. It is translated as CASSLGQIGLANEKLFF.